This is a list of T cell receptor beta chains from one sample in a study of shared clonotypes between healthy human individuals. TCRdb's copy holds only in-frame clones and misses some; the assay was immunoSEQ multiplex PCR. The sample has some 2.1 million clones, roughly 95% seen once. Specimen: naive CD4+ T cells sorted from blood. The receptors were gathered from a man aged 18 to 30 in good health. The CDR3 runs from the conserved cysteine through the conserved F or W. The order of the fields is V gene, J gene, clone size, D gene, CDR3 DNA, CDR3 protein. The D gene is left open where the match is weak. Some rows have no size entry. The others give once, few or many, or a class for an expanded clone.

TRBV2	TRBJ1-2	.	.	TGTGCCAGCAGTGACGTCAGAACTAACTATGGCTACACCTTC	CASSDVRTNYGYTF
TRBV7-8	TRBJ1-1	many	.	TGTGCCAGCAGCTCCCGAGGACGGAACACTGAAGCTTTCTTT	CASSSRGRNTEAFF
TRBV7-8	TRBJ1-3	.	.	TGTGCCAGCAGCTTAGTTGGGCAGGCTCTCTCTGGAAACACCATATATTTT	CASSLVGQALSGNTIYF
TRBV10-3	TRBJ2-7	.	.	TGTGCCATAAAAGACAGGCGGTACGAGCAGTACTTC	CAIKDRRYEQYF
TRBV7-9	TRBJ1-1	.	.	TGTGCCAGCAGGCCAAATTTTGGGGCTCAAGCTTTCTTT	CASRPNFGAQAFF
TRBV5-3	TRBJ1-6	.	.	TGTGCCAGAAGCTTTGGTTCACCCCTCCACTTT	CARSFGSPLHF
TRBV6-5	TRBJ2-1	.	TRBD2	TGTGCCAGCAGTCGGGAGGGAGGTGAGCAGTTCTTC	CASSREGGEQFF
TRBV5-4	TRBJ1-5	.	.	TGTGCCAGCAGCTTGGATCTGGGGGCTCAGCCCCAGCATTTT	CASSLDLGAQPQHF
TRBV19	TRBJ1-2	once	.	TGTGCCAGTAGTATAGGCCGGAGTAACTATGGCTACACCTTC	CASSIGRSNYGYTF
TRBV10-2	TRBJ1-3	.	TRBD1	TGCGCCAGCAGTTCTAAACAGGGGGCCCGAGGAAACACCATATATTTT	CASSSKQGARGNTIYF
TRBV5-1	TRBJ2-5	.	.	TGCGCCAGCAGCCTAGGACTCCTCCAAGAGACCCAGTACTTC	CASSLGLLQETQYF